The 2 T cell receptor beta chains presented below share a single source sample, sequenced in a study of T-cell reconstitution after alpha-beta-depleted transplantation in children. Preparation of the TCRbeta library involved a method that used unique molecular identifiers. TCRdb fed the PCR reads into MiXCR, producing one record per CDR3 protein. The data contain around 440,000 distinct CDR3 sequences, 10% of them singletons. The sample in question was PBMCs, obtained before TCRalphabeta/CD19-depleted stem cell transplant. All receptors come from a child between 2 and 9 years old with inherited bone marrow failure, due to receive a stem cell transplant.

For this clonotype: This clone may be a read error of a much larger clone one base away. V is TRBV20-1 and J is TRBJ2-1; the match to TRBD2 covers 14 bases. The CDR3 extends over 14 amino acids. CDR1 is DFQATT, CDR2 SNEGSKA, per germline (reference sequence). The chain's CDR3 is CSAMTSGRVNEQLF. In nucleotides, the CDR3 is TGCAGTGCCATGACTAGCGGGAGGGTGAATGAGCAGCTCTTC.

This clonotype was observed many times. CDR3 protein: CASSSISGIDEQYF. CDR3 sequence (DNA): TGTGCCAGCAGCTCCATTAGCGGGATAGACGAGCAGTACTTC. J is TRBJ2-7 and V is TRBV7-2; 8 bases fit TRBD2. The CDR3 is made up of 14 amino acids. J gave up 5 bases and V 4 bases, and 7 bases lay outside the gene matches. Germline V gives CDR1 SGHTA, CDR2 FQGNSA.